The rows below give T cell receptor beta chains drawn from one sample of a study of T cell responses to AZD1222 COVID-19 vaccine. Only in-frame clones appear in the TCRdb table, and some are missing; sequencing was by immunoSEQ multiplex PCR. The sample contains some 80,000 clones, 60% to 85% of which appear only once. The sample consisted of peripheral blood, taken 28 days after the second dose of the MenACWY control vaccine. These receptors were collected from an adult who received the MenACWY meningococcal vaccine as a control. Each CDR3 is given with its conserved first and last residue. D genes are given only for firm matches. Rows may omit the clone size; those that give it use once, few, many or a size class.

D: .
size: .
V: TRBV9
J: TRBJ2-2
CDR3: CASSENPVSGRSTGELFF
DNA: TGTGCCAGCAGCGAAAATCCGGTGTCAGGACGGAGCACCGGGGAGCTGTTTTTT

D: TRBD1
size: .
V: TRBV3-1/TRBV3-2
J: TRBJ1-6
CDR3: CASSRTPGQVLSPLHF
DNA: TGTGCCAGCAGCCGCACTCCGGGACAGGTATTGTCACCCCTCCACTTT

D: TRBD2
size: .
V: TRBV19
J: TRBJ2-1
CDR3: CASSPLLAGGYNEQFF
DNA: TGTGCCAGTAGTCCACTACTAGCGGGGGGTTACAATGAGCAGTTCTTC

D: TRBD1
size: once
V: TRBV13
J: TRBJ2-1
CDR3: CASSSRTGGKDNEQFF
DNA: TGTGCCAGCAGCTCCAGGACAGGGGGCAAGGACAATGAGCAGTTCTTC

D: .
size: few
V: TRBV19
J: TRBJ1-1
CDR3: CASSRLGQNTEAFF
DNA: TGTGCCAGTAGTAGGTTAGGGCAGAACACTGAAGCTTTCTTT

D: TRBD1
size: few
V: TRBV28
J: TRBJ1-5
CDR3: CASRLRTGPQHF
DNA: TGTGCCAGCAGACTACGGACAGGGCCCCAGCATTTT

D: TRBD1
size: .
V: TRBV5-1
J: TRBJ1-3
CDR3: CASSWQGEGNTIYF
DNA: TGCGCCAGCAGCTGGCAGGGGGAAGGAAACACCATATATTTT

D: .
size: .
V: TRBV6-2/TRBV6-3
J: TRBJ1-6
CDR3: CASSYSQQENSPLHF
DNA: TGTGCCAGCAGTTACTCCCAACAGGAGAATTCACCCCTCCACTTT

D: .
size: .
V: TRBV19
J: TRBJ2-1
CDR3: CASSIDRGSYNEQFF
DNA: TGTGCCAGTAGTATAGACAGAGGGAGTTACAATGAGCAGTTCTTC

D: .
size: .
V: TRBV7-9
J: TRBJ1-2
CDR3: CASSLVVGARVDHGYTF
DNA: TGTGCCAGCAGCCTCGTGGTGGGGGCCAGGGTAGACCATGGCTACACCTTC

D: .
size: .
V: TRBV6-2/TRBV6-3
J: TRBJ1-2
CDR3: CASSYRDPWNYGYTF
DNA: TGTGCCAGCAGTTACAGAGACCCTTGGAACTATGGCTACACCTTC

D: .
size: few
V: TRBV2
J: TRBJ1-5
CDR3: CASSLRASNQPQHF
DNA: TGTGCCAGCAGTTTGAGGGCTAGCAATCAGCCCCAGCATTTT

D: .
size: .
V: TRBV7-2
J: TRBJ2-2
CDR3: CASSLQGSGELFF
DNA: TGTGCCAGCAGCTTACAGGGTTCCGGGGAGCTGTTTTTT

D: .
size: .
V: TRBV15
J: TRBJ1-3
CDR3: CATSPARSKPSTGNTIYF
DNA: TGTGCCACCAGCCCGGCTCGATCGAAGCCTTCCACTGGAAACACCATATATTTT

D: .
size: .
V: TRBV7-9
J: TRBJ2-3
CDR3: CASSLDFYQGTDTQYF
DNA: TGTGCCAGCAGCTTAGACTTTTACCAGGGAACAGATACGCAGTATTTT

D: .
size: .
V: TRBV6-5
J: TRBJ1-6
CDR3: CASSYSSGGNSPLHF
DNA: TGTGCCAGCAGTTACTCCTCGGGGGGTAATTCACCCCTCCACTTT

D: .
size: .
V: TRBV10-3
J: TRBJ2-1
CDR3: CAISTRENNEQFF
DNA: TGTGCCATCAGTACCCGGGAGAACAATGAGCAGTTCTTC

D: TRBD2
size: .
V: TRBV6-2/TRBV6-3
J: TRBJ2-1
CDR3: CASSRPSGFYNEQFF
DNA: TGTGCCAGCAGTCGACCTAGCGGGTTCTACAATGAGCAGTTCTTC

D: .
size: once
V: TRBV15
J: TRBJ2-1
CDR3: CATSRWAGGPNEQFF
DNA: TGTGCCACCAGCAGATGGGCTGGGGGTCCCAATGAGCAGTTCTTC

D: TRBD1
size: .
V: TRBV20-1
J: TRBJ2-7
CDR3: CSARTGREQYF
DNA: TGCAGTGCGAGGACAGGCCGCGAGCAGTACTTC

D: TRBD2
size: .
V: TRBV19
J: TRBJ2-7
CDR3: CASSIDKLAGRYEQYF
DNA: TGTGCCAGTAGTATAGATAAGCTAGCGGGACGATACGAGCAGTACTTC

D: TRBD1
size: .
V: TRBV30
J: TRBJ1-1
CDR3: CAWGTGAASNTEAFF
DNA: TGTGCCTGGGGGACAGGGGCCGCTTCGAACACTGAAGCTTTCTTT

D: TRBD1
size: few
V: TRBV2
J: TRBJ1-2
CDR3: CASKGTGVYGYTF
DNA: TGTGCCAGCAAAGGGACAGGAGTGTATGGCTACACCTTC

D: TRBD1
size: few
V: TRBV14
J: TRBJ2-5
CDR3: CASSQRGQGIAETQYF
DNA: TGTGCCAGCAGCCAGAGAGGACAGGGGATCGCAGAGACCCAGTACTTC

D: .
size: .
V: TRBV9
J: TRBJ1-1
CDR3: CASSQSGGGTEAFF
DNA: TGTGCCAGCAGCCAAAGCGGAGGGGGCACTGAAGCTTTCTTT

D: .
size: .
V: TRBV27
J: TRBJ1-5
CDR3: CASSPMDSNQPQHF
DNA: TGTGCCAGTTCACCTATGGATAGCAATCAGCCCCAGCATTTT

D: .
size: .
V: TRBV2
J: TRBJ1-2
CDR3: CASNRRDGYTF
DNA: TGTGCCAGCAATCGGCGTGATGGCTACACCTTC

D: .
size: .
V: TRBV11-2
J: TRBJ2-7
CDR3: CASSFGQNSEQYF
DNA: TGTGCCAGCAGCTTTGGGCAGAACTCCGAGCAGTACTTC

D: .
size: few
V: TRBV18
J: TRBJ2-1
CDR3: CASSPIQGGNEQFF
DNA: TGTGCCAGCTCCCCGATCCAAGGGGGCAATGAGCAGTTCTTC

D: .
size: .
V: TRBV5-1
J: TRBJ2-3
CDR3: CASSLASPTDGWADTQYF
DNA: TGCGCCAGCAGCTTGGCCTCCCCCACTGACGGGTGGGCAGATACGCAGTATTTT

D: .
size: .
V: TRBV19
J: TRBJ1-5
CDR3: CASKELEKSNQPQHF
DNA: TGTGCCAGTAAGGAATTGGAGAAGAGCAATCAGCCCCAGCATTTT

D: .
size: .
V: TRBV19
J: TRBJ2-1
CDR3: CASSIVRDLENEQFF
DNA: TGTGCCAGTAGTATTGTAAGGGATTTAGAGAATGAGCAGTTCTTC